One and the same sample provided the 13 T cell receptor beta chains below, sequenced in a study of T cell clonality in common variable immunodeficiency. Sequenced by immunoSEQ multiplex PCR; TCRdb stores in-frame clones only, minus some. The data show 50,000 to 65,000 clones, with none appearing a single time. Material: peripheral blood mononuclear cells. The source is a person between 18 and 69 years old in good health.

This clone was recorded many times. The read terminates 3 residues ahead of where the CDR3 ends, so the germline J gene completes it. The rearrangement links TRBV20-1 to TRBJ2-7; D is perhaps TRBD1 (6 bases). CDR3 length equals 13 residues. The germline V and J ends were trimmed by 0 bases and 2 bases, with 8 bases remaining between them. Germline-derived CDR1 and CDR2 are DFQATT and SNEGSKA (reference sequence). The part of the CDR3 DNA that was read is TGCAGTGCTAGAGAGACAGGTGCCTACGAG. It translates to CSARETGAYE. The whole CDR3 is CSARETGAYEQYF.

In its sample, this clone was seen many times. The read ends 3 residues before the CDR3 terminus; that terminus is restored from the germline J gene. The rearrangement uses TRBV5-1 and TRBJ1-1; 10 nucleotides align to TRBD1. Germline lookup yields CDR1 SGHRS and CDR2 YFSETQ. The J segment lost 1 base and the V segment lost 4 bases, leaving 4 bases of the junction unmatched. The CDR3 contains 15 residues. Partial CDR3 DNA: TGCGCCAGCAGCAGGGACAGGGGTAGGAACACTGAA. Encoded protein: CASSRDRGRNTE. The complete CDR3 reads CASSRDRGRNTEAFF. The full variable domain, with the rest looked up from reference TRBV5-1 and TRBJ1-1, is KAGVTQTPRYLIKTRGQQVTLSCSPISGHRSVSWYQQTPGQGLQFLFEYFSETQRNKGNFPGRFSGRQFSNSRSEMNVSTLELGDSALYLCASSRDRGRNTEAFFGQGTRLTVV.

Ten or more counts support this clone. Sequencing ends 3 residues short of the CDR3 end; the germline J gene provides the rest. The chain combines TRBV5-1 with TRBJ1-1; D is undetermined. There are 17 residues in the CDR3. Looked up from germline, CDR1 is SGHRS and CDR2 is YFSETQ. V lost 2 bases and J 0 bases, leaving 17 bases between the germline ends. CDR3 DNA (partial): TGCGCCAGCAGCTTTCAGGAGACCTCTTACATGAACACTGAA. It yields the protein CASSFQETSYMNTE. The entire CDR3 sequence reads CASSFQETSYMNTEAFF.

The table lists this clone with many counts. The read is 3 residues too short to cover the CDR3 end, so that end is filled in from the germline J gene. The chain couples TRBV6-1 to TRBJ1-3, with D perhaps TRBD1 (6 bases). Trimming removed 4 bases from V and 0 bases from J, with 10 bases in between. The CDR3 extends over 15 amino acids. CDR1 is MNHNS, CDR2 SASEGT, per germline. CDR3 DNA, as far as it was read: TGTGCCAGCAGTGCCAGGGGACGCTCTGGAAACACC. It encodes CASSARGRSGNT. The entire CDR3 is CASSARGRSGNTIYF.

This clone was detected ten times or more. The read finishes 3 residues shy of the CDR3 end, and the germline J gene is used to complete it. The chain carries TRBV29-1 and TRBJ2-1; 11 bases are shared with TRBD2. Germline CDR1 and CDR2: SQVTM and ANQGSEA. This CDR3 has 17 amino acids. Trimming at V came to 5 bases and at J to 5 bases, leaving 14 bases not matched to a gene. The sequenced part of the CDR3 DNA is TGCAGCGTTCGACTAGCGGGACTGAGCCTGCCGGACAATGAG. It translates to CSVRLAGLSLPDNE. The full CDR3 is CSVRLAGLSLPDNEQFF.

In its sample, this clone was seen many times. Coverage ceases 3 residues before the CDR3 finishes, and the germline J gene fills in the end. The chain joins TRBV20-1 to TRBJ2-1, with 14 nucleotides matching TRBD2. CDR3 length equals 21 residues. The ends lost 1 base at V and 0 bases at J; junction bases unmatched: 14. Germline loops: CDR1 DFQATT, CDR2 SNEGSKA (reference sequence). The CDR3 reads CSARVTGTSGGIRSSYNEQFF. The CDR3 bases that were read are TGCAGTGCTAGAGTAACCGGGACTAGCGGGGGAATACGCAGCTCCTACAATGAG.

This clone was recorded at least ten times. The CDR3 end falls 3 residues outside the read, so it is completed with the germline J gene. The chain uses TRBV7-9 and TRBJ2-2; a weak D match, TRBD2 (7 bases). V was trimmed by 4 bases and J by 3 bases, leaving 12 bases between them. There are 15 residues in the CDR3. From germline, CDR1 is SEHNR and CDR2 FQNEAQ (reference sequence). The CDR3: CASSSEGGDTGELFF. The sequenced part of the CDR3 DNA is TGTGCCAGCAGCTCTGAGGGGGGGGACACCGGGGAG.

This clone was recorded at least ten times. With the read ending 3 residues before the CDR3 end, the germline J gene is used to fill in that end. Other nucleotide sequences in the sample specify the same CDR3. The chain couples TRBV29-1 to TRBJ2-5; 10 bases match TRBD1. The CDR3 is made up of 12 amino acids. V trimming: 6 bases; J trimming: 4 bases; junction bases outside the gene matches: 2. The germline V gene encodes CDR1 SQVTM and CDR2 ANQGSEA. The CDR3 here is CSVDRGRETQYF. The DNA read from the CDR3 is TGCAGCGTGGACAGGGGGAGAGAGACC.

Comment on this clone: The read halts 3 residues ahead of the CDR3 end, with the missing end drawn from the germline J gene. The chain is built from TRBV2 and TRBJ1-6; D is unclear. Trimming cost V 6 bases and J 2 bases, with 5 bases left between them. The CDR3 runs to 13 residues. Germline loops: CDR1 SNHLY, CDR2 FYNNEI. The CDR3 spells CASSGAYNSPLHF. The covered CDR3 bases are TGTGCCAGCAGCGGGGCCTATAATTCACCC.

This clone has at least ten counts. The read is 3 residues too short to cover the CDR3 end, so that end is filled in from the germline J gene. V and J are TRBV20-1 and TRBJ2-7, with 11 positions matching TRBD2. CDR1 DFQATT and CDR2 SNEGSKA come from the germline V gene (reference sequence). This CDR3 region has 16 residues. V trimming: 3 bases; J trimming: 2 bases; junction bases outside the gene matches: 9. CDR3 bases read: TGCAGTGCTAGCCCTAATCTAGCGGGAGGCCCCTACGAG. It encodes CSASPNLAGGPYE. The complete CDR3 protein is CSASPNLAGGPYEQYF.

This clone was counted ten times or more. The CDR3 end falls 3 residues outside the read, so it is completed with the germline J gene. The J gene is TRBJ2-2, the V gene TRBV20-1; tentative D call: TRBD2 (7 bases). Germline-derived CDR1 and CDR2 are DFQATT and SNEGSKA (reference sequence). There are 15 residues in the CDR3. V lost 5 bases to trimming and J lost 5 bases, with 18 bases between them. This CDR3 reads CSALVGGAGTGELFF. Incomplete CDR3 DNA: TGCAGTGCTCTAGTGGGGGGGGCCGGTACCGGGGAG.

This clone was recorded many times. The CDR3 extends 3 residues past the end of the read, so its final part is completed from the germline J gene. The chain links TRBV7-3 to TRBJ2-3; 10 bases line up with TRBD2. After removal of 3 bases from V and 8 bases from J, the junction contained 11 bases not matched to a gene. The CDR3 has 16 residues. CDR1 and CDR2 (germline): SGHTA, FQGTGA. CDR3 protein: CASSFETSGVLGTQYF. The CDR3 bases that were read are TGTGCCAGCAGCTTTGAAACTAGCGGGGTTCTTGGTACG.

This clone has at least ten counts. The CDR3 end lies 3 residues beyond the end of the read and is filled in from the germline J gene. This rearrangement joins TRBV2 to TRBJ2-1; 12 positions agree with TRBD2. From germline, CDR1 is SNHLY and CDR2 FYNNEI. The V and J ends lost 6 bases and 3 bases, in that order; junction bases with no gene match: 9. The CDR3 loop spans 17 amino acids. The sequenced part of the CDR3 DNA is TGTGCCAGCAGCCGCGCAGGACTAGCGGGGATCTACAATGAG. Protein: CASSRAGLAGIYNE. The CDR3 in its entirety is CASSRAGLAGIYNEQFF.